This T cell receptor (beta chain) was captured in a study of regulatory T cells in long-lasting Graves disease (dated by TCRdb to 2020 to 2023). The study in broad terms: In the newly diagnosed Graves' disease group, patients had been taking antithyroid drugs for less than 3 months. Persistent Graves' disease patients were compared with newly diagnosed Graves' disease patients by peripheral blood TCR sequencing and RNA sequencing. The study was registered as a clinical trial and conducted in China. A total of approximately 35 samples underwent TCR sequencing: about 13 from persistent and about 20 from newly diagnosed Graves' disease patients. What the study reported, not specific to this receptor: More public clonotypes were shared among persistent patients (roughly 2,700) than among newly diagnosed patients (roughly 1,000). Persistent disease showed preferential use of TRBV28, TRBJ1-2 and TRBJ2-5, whereas newly diagnosed disease favored TRBV20-1 and TRBJ2-1. Compared with newly diagnosed patients, patients with persistent Graves' disease had lower TCR Shannon entropy and fewer highly expanded clones, which suggests clonal expansion. Only peripheral blood was studied, because thyroid tissue, the primary lesion, was inaccessible. Sequencing and analysis were limited to the TCR beta chain. The authors noted that the small sample size was a limitation that may lower accuracy.

This clonotype was seen only a few times. The antigen this receptor binds is unknown. The sample holds no much larger clone one base away, and base qualities are not on file. The CDR3 starts with the cysteine, ends with the phenylalanine, and has 15 residues. The kept DNA is CDR3 alone, 45 bases in frame from the first base. V is cut by 0 bases and J by 0 bases, and the space between the germline ends is 6 bases. The germline V gene encodes CDR1 LGHNA and CDR2 YSLEER. The sample's time point label is to be understood as: newly diagnosed GD, antithyroid drugs for less than 3 months. For both TCR sequencing and RNA sequencing, RNA was extracted from PBMCs in TRIzol. The diagnosis of Graves' disease followed American Thyroid Association guidelines. Patients were recruited from an endocrinology department in Xi'an, China. From each patient, around 9 milliliters of peripheral blood was collected into an EDTA anticoagulant tube. Ficoll Paque Plus density gradient separation was used to isolate PBMCs, and no further T cell sorting was performed. RNA quality was checked with an Agilent 2100 Bioanalyzer and agarose gel, and concentration with a NanoDrop 2000.

Library preparation employed multiplex PCR. Data came from an Illumina HiSeq 4000. TCR beta libraries were built with iRepertoire HTBI primers and Arm-PCR amplification of CDR3 regions. PCR products were gel purified before sequencing. Under the source paper's analysis protocol: Across samples, 55 to 80 TRBV and 13 to 15 TRBJ segments were identified and used for gene usage analysis of CDR3 amino acid clonotypes. Filtered high-quality paired reads were merged into contigs using COPE and FqMerger. BLAST was used to align contigs to the IMGT TRBV, TRBD and TRBJ reference genes, and CDR3 was defined following IMGT. Clonotypes above 0.1% frequency were classified as highly expanded clones. Shannon entropy served as the measure of repertoire diversity, while the Gini coefficient captured V-J evenness. Public clonotypes were defined as clonotypes shared by more than one individual. TCRdb reprocessed the public reads (quality trimming at Q25 with fastp, clone calling with MiXCR) and kept in-frame beta chains. CDR3 protein sequences are deduplicated, and each keeps its most common genes and DNA. For this entry, the V and J calls and clone size follow TCRdb and not the study's own pipeline. For this sample the table gives some 410,000 distinct CDR3 sequences, of which 16% were detected only once. The ten most abundant clones make up about 10% of the sample.

A further study also used this sample, focusing on T cells in Graves' hyperthyroidism and ophthalmopathy. The second paper further reports: A patient counted as having stable Graves' hyperthyroidism if no progression to ophthalmopathy occurred over 18 months of follow-up. Hyperthyroidism patients were aged 18 to 65 years and newly diagnosed, with disease duration of less than 2 months. Exclusion was applied to patients with uncontrolled infections, other autoimmune diseases, pregnancy or lactation. Clinical symptoms, serum thyroxine and TRAb, thyroid ultrasound, and orbital computed tomography formed the basis for the diagnoses. The first round of RT-PCR for the TCR CDR3 was performed with the HTBI primer set and the Qiagen OneStep RT-PCR kit. Most expanded thyroid clonotypes (frequency above 0.001) were also detected in blood, suggesting blood repertoires may reflect thyroid immune responses. A model built on a 13 V-J signature distinguished ophthalmopathy from stable hyperthyroidism, reaching 85% to 90% sensitivity and around 81% specificity in cross-validation and 80%/75% in testing. In validation, the model predicted progression to ophthalmopathy a median of about 6.5 months before onset, with about 64% sensitivity and roughly 79% specificity. To identify TCR V-J signatures that set the groups apart, the researchers used a discovery cohort of about a hundred patients, made up of roughly 40 with Graves' ophthalmopathy and 55 to 65 with stable Graves' hyperthyroidism. Prospective prediction of ophthalmopathy was tested in an independent validation cohort of fewer than 20 hyperthyroidism patients and roughly 16 patients who later progressed to ophthalmopathy. The 75 to 100 discovery patients were divided at random into training and test sets in a 7:3 ratio. Thyroid tissue and blood T-cell repertoires from about 6 Graves' hyperthyroidism patients were also compared in the study. Once sampling was done, hyperthyroidism patients were given methimazole at a starting dose of 30 mg daily, whereas ophthalmopathy patients were given high-dose intravenous methylprednisolone. Libraries were constructed in a second round of multiplex PCR, after which size selection and purification were carried out. Sequencing of the libraries was done on an Illumina HiSeq2000 using paired-end 100 bp reads. Raw data were processed with SOAPnuke, discarding reads with adapters, uncalled bases, mean Phred below 15, or no exact constant-primer or identifier match. COPE v1.2.5 was used to merge the high-quality paired reads, and each unique nucleotide sequence was defined as a clonotype. MiTCR v1.1 was used to align clonotypes to the IMGT TRBV, TRBD and TRBJ reference segments. The analysis was restricted to V-J combinations with a frequency above 0.0001, which together covered around 99% of the repertoires. A TCS score was defined as the ratio of F50 (clonal expansion) to E x V (chaos), with BLOSUM62-based TCRdist applied between CDR3 peptides within each V-J. Welch's t-statistics and random forest reduced around 520 V-J features to about 13, which were used in a naive Bayes classifier (R e1071). No statistical method was used to set the sample size in advance, and investigators knew the group allocation. The paper reports TCR Vbeta CDR3 sequencing of approximately 130 peripheral blood samples: around 45 ophthalmopathy, under 80 hyperthyroidism and around 17 progressor patients.

The starting material was peripheral blood mononuclear cells (PBMCs), obtained at new diagnosis, from a patient treated with antithyroid drugs. Recombination joined TRBV4-3 with TRBJ2-1; the D gene remains uncertain. This clonotype was obtained from a woman aged 25 to 39 with Graves disease. Donor details come from another sample of the same person, matched by shared clones. CDR3 region: CASSQDRSSYNEQFF. The nucleotides are TGCGCCAGCAGCCAAGATCGTAGCTCCTACAATGAGCAGTTCTTC.